The T cell receptor (beta chain) described here comes from a study of cytomegalovirus exposure and HLA in healthy donors. PCR primers comprised 60 Vbeta and 13 Jbeta primers. The assay was immunoSEQ multiplex PCR, and TCRdb's table has in-frame clones only and misses some. The sample consists of about 90,000 clones, 70% to 85% of them appearing once. The receptor was derived from a man aged 18 to 35 in good health and CMV-seronegative. Sequencing was carried out using PBMCs.

CDR3 DNA: TGTGCCAGCAGCTTTTGGACAGGGAACACTGAAGCTTTCTTT. The encoded protein is CASSFWTGNTEAFF. The chain recombines TRBV5-5 with TRBJ1-1; 7 bases fit TRBD1. From germline, CDR1 is SGHKS and CDR2 YYEKEE (reference sequence). The CDR3 spans 14 residues. V trimming: 2 bases; J trimming: 1 base; junction bases outside the gene matches: 2.